This T cell receptor beta chain was identified during a study of PD-1 blockade in classical Hodgkin lymphoma. Only in-frame clones appear in the TCRdb table, and some are missing; sequencing was by immunoSEQ multiplex PCR. The data contain 90,000 or so clones, about nine tenths of them singletons. V lost 3 bases and J lost 0, with 11 bases in between. The length of the CDR3 is 15 residues. Germline lookup yields CDR1 SGHAT and CDR2 FQNNGV. Every patient had relapsed following autologous stem cell transplantation, and cohorts differed in brentuximab vedotin exposure. This chain joins TRBV11-2 and TRBJ2-5; TRBD1 or TRBD2 may be the D gene (5 bases each). Sequenced here: peripheral blood mononuclear cells (PBMCs), sampled before the second cycle of nivolumab. This TCR derives from a human donor with classical Hodgkin lymphoma. The CDR3 loop is CASSLGTGHQETQYF. CDR3 coding DNA: TGTGCCAGCAGCTTGGGAACGGGACACCAAGAGACCCAGTACTTC. The full variable domain, completed using reference TRBV11-2 and TRBJ2-5, is EAGVAQSPRYKIIEKRQSVAFWCNPISGHATLYWYQQILGQGPKLLIQFQNNGVVDDSQLPKDRFSAERLKGVDSTLKIQPAKLEDSAVYLCASSLGTGHQETQYFGPGTRLLVL.